The 20 T cell receptor beta chains reported below all come from one sample, sequenced in a study of blood T cell repertoires in COVID-19. Clones were sequenced by immunoSEQ multiplex PCR, and TCRdb holds only the in-frame ones, with some missing. The repertoire holds 65,000 to 80,000 clones, with approximately 87% as singletons. The sequenced sample was peripheral blood. The receptors derive from a middle-aged man with active COVID-19.

V is TRBV7-9 and J is TRBJ2-5; 7 bases are a match to TRBD1. V trimming: 5 bases; J trimming: 1 base; junction bases outside the gene matches: 7. The V gene's germline CDR1 is SEHNR and CDR2 FQNEAQ (reference sequence). There are 15 residues in the CDR3. Here the CDR3 DNA reads TGTGCCAGCAGCCCCAGGACAGGAAGCCAAGAGACCCAGTACTTC. It is translated as CASSPRTGSQETQYF.

The V gene is TRBV28, the J gene TRBJ2-5; 11 nucleotides agree with TRBD2. V lost 2 bases, J lost 5 bases, and 10 bases stayed unmatched. Germline lookup yields CDR1 MDHEN and CDR2 SYDVKM. The length of the CDR3 is 17 residues. This CDR3 is CASSLKGLASGRETQYF. As DNA, the CDR3 is TGTGCCAGCAGTTTAAAGGGGTTGGCTAGCGGGAGGGAGACCCAGTACTTC.

The chain is built from TRBV30 and TRBJ2-3; D is possibly TRBD1 (6 bases). Germline V CDR1 and CDR2: GTSNPN, SVGIG (reference sequence). Trimming pared 1 base from V and 6 bases from J, leaving 23 bases between. This CDR3 comprises 17 residues. This chain's CDR3 is CAWSGDGQPTLGDTQYF. The CDR3 bases are TGTGCCTGGAGTGGTGATGGACAGCCCACATTGGGGGATACGCAGTATTTT.

The chain couples TRBV27 to TRBJ2-3; D is unclear. CDR1 is MNHEY, CDR2 SMNVEV, per germline (reference sequence). This CDR3 has 13 amino acids. V lost 4 bases and J 1 base, leaving 6 bases between the germline ends. The CDR3 sequence is CASSYYRTDTQYF. Written as DNA, the CDR3 is TGTGCCAGCAGTTACTACCGCACAGATACGCAGTATTTT.

The J gene is TRBJ1-2, the V gene TRBV3-1 (or the pseudogene TRBV3-2); 7 nucleotides match TRBD1. The CDR3 consists of 14 residues. Germline V lookup: CDR1 LGHDT, CDR2 YNNKEL (reference sequence). The V gene end was trimmed by 1 base and the J gene end by 4 bases; junction bases not matched to a gene: 3. The CDR3 region is CASSQGAGGYGYTF. For the CDR3, the DNA is TGTGCCAGCAGCCAAGGGGCAGGGGGCTATGGCTACACCTTC.

This clone was seen a few times. The genes are TRBV15 and TRBJ1-1, with D unresolved. The CDR3 is made up of 14 amino acids. V lost 0 bases to trimming and J lost 4 bases, with 9 bases between them. The germline CDR1 and CDR2 sequences are LNHNV and YYDKDF (reference sequence). The CDR3 DNA reads TGTGCCACCAGCAGAGAACGGCGGGGCACTGAAGCTTTCTTT. Encoded protein: CATSRERRGTEAFF.

The chain is built from TRBV5-6 and TRBJ2-3, with TRBD2 matching 10 bases. CDR1 SGHDT and CDR2 YYEEEE come from the germline V gene. This CDR3 contains 13 residues. V was clipped by 10 bases and J by 4 bases; unmatched bases: 6. The CDR3 DNA reads TGTGCCTCCGGGACTAGCGCTTCAGATACGCAGTATTTT. Its translation: CASGTSASDTQYF.

The chain combines TRBV6-2 or TRBV6-3 with TRBJ2-3, with D tentatively TRBD2 (5 bases). Trimming removed 2 bases from V and 8 bases from J, with 20 bases in between. The CDR3 contains 16 residues. Germline V gene data show CDR1 as MNHEY and CDR2 as SVGEGT. CDR3 sequence (DNA): TGTGCCAGCAGTTACGGGAGAGGTTCCTTGAGCGGTACGCAGTATTTT. Its translation is CASSYGRGSLSGTQYF.

The CDR3 reads CASRSGTGVVGNTIYF. The CDR3 DNA reads TGTGCCAGCAGATCCGGGACAGGAGTCGTCGGGAACACCATATATTTT. This chain connects TRBV7-2 to TRBJ1-3, with 8 positions matching TRBD1. Germline CDR1 SGHTA, CDR2 FQGNSA. Losses at the gene ends were 6 bases for V and 7 bases for J; bases not matched to a gene: 14. There are 16 residues in the CDR3. The full variable domain, in which reference TRBV7-2 and TRBJ1-3 provide the parts outside the CDR3, is GAGVSQSPSNKVTEKGKDVELRCDPISGHTALYWYRQSLGQGLEFLIYFQGNSAPDKSGLPSDRFSAERTGGSVSTLTIQRTQQEDSAVYLCASRSGTGVVGNTIYFGEGSWLTVV.

V is TRBV5-1 and J is TRBJ1-2; 12 positions match TRBD1. Germline assignment: CDR1 SGHRS and CDR2 YFSETQ. The V and J ends lost 1 base and 6 bases, in that order; junction bases with no gene match: 4. The CDR3 is 15 amino acids. In nucleotides, the CDR3 is TGCGCCAGCAGCTTGTCGGGGACAGGGGGCGATGGCTACACCTTC. It codes for CASSLSGTGGDGYTF. The whole variable domain, remainder taken from reference TRBV5-1 and TRBJ1-2, is KAGVTQTPRYLIKTRGQQVTLSCSPISGHRSVSWYQQTPGQGLQFLFEYFSETQRNKGNFPGRFSGRQFSNSRSEMNVSTLELGDSALYLCASSLSGTGGDGYTFGSGTRLTVV.

The chain employs TRBV2 and TRBJ1-1; 7 nucleotides align to TRBD1. Germline V CDR1 and CDR2: SNHLY, FYNNEI. With V trimmed by 0 bases and J by 11 bases, 6 bases remained unmatched. This CDR3 has 13 amino acids. The DNA for the CDR3 is TGTGCCAGCAGTGAAGCGACAGGGCTGGAGGCTTTCTTT. This sequence encodes CASSEATGLEAFF.

This chain joins TRBV30 and TRBJ2-7, with TRBD2 identical over 7 bases. From germline, CDR1 is GTSNPN and CDR2 SVGIG (reference sequence). This CDR3 comprises 14 residues. V lost 4 bases to trimming and J lost 0 bases; unmatched junction nucleotides: 6. CDR3 sequence reads: CAWTPGGSSYEQYF. CDR3 nucleotide sequence: TGTGCCTGGACCCCCGGCGGGAGCTCCTACGAGCAGTACTTC. The full variable domain, rest sourced from reference TRBV30 and TRBJ2-7, is SQTIHQWPATLVQPVGSPLSLECTVEGTSNPNLYWYRQAAGRGLQLLFYSVGIGQISSEVPQNLSASRPQDRQFILSSKKLLLSDSGFYLCAWTPGGSSYEQYFGPGTRLTVT.

The genes are TRBV12-3 or TRBV12-4 and TRBJ2-7; possibly TRBD1 for D (5 bases). V shed 5 bases and J shed 7 bases, with 15 bases lying between them. There are 13 residues in the CDR3. CDR3 in amino acids: CASSLGLGVEQYF. In DNA, the CDR3 is TGTGCCAGCAGTCTAGGCCTAGGGGTGGAGCAGTACTTC.

The V gene is TRBV7-2, the J gene TRBJ1-3; no firm D call. The length of the CDR3 is 14 residues. Looked up from germline, CDR1 is SGHTA and CDR2 is FQGNSA. Trimming left V 2 bases short and J 5 bases short, with 10 bases between. The CDR3 is CASSLSERRNTIYF. DNA of the CDR3: TGTGCCAGCAGCTTATCGGAGCGGCGAAACACCATATATTTT.

V usage is TRBV7-2 and J usage is TRBJ2-3; D is perhaps TRBD2 (6 bases). Germline V gene data show CDR1 as SGHTA and CDR2 as FQGNSA. V lost 4 bases to trimming and J lost 0 bases, with 20 bases between them. CDR3 length: 18 residues. Here the CDR3 DNA reads TGTGCCAGCAGCTCCCAATTCCGGGACTGGGGAAGCACAGATACGCAGTATTTT. Its protein is CASSSQFRDWGSTDTQYF.

This rearrangement joins TRBV7-9 to TRBJ2-1; TRBD1 agrees at 8 bases. The ends lost 4 bases at V and 2 bases at J; junction bases unmatched: 10. This CDR3 spans 17 amino acids. The germline V gene encodes CDR1 SEHNR and CDR2 FQNEAQ (reference sequence). CDR3 sequence: CASSSNQGTGPYNEQFF. The CDR3 DNA reads as TGTGCCAGCAGCTCCAACCAGGGGACAGGCCCCTACAATGAGCAGTTCTTC.

The rearrangement joins TRBV7-9 to TRBJ2-4; a weak D match, TRBD1 (8 bases). Germline assignment: CDR1 SEHNR and CDR2 FQNEAQ (reference sequence). The V and J ends lost 5 bases and 3 bases respectively, with 17 bases between them. The CDR3 has 16 amino acids. This CDR3 reads CASSPRTGRGKNIQYF. CDR3 DNA sequence: TGTGCCAGCAGCCCACGGACAGGGAGGGGCAAAAACATTCAGTACTTC. Combining the CDR3 with reference TRBV7-9 and TRBJ2-4 gives the whole variable domain DTGVSQNPRHKITKRGQNVTFRCDPISEHNRLYWYRQTLGQGPEFLTYFQNEAQLEKSRLLSDRFSAERPKGSFSTLEIQRTEQGDSAMYLCASSPRTGRGKNIQYFGAGTRLSVL.

This clone was recorded only once. This sequence joins TRBV7-3 and TRBJ2-2; D is uncertain. Trimming stripped 0 bases from V and 4 bases from J, with 3 bases between. The CDR3 is made up of 13 amino acids. Per the germline V gene, CDR1 is SGHTA and CDR2 is FQGTGA. CDR3 DNA: TGTGCCAGCAGCTTAACCGGCACCGGGGAGCTGTTTTTT. As protein: CASSLTGTGELFF.

This chain links TRBV6-5 with TRBJ2-3; tentative D call: TRBD2 (5 bases). Trimming took off 6 bases at V and 5 bases at J, with 12 bases between the two ends. This CDR3 has 13 amino acids. Germline-derived CDR1 and CDR2 are MNHEY and SVGAGI. DNA of the CDR3: TGTGCCAGCAGACTTACACGGGGAGATACGCAGTATTTT. Translating gives CASRLTRGDTQYF.

The V and J genes are TRBV15 and TRBJ1-1; 7 nucleotides match TRBD1. V gave up 0 bases and J gave up 11 bases; unmatched junction bases: 9. The CDR3 contains 14 residues. The germline CDR1 and CDR2 sequences are LNHNV and YYDKDF (reference sequence). The CDR3 DNA sequence: TGTGCCACCAGCAGAGATCGATCAGGGGGGTGGGCTTTCTTT. As protein: CATSRDRSGGWAFF.